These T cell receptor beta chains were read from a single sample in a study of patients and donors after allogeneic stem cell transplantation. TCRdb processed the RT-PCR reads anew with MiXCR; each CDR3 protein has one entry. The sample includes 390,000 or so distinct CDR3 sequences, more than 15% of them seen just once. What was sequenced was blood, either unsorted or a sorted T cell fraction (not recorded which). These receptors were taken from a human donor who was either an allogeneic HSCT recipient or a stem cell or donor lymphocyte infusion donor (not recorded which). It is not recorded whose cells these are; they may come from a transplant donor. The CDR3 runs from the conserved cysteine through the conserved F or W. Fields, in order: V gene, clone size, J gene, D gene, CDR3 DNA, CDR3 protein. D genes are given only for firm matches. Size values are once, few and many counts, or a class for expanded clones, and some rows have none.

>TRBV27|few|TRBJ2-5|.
TGTGCCAGCAGTTCAATCGACGGCGCCCAAGAGACCCAGTACTTC
CASSSIDGAQETQYF
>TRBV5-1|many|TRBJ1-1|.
TGTGCCAGCAGTTTAGGGGGGAGCACTGAAGCTTTCTTT
CASSLGGSTEAFF
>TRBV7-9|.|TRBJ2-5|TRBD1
TGTGCCAGCAGCTTAGGGCCCGACAGGGGAAGGGAGACCCAGTACTTC
CASSLGPDRGRETQYF
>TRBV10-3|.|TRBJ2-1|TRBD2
TGTGCCATCAGTGGAACCGGGACTAGCGGCCCCAATGAGCAGTTCTTC
CAISGTGTSGPNEQFF
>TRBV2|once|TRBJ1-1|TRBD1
TGTGCCAGCGACCTCAGTGAGGTACAGGGGGACACTGAAGCTTTCTTT
CASDLSEVQGDTEAFF
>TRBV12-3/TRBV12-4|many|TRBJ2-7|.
TGTGCCAGCACCCGCGACCGCAGGGTCGGTTCCTACGAGCAGTACTTC
CASTRDRRVGSYEQYF
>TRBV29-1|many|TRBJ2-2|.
TGTTCTATGGTCGAGCGGGACACCGGGGAGCTGTTTTTT
CSMVERDTGELFF
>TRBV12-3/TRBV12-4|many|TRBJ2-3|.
TGTGCCAGCAGTTTGGGGTTCACAGATACGCAGTATTTT
CASSLGFTDTQYF
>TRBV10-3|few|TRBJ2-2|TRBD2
TGTGCCATCAGGCTAGCGGGGGGGCCCGGGGAGCTGTTTTTT
CAIRLAGGPGELFF
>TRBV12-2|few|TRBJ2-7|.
TGTGCAAGTCGCCCCCCGATGGATTGCTACGAGCAGTACTTC
CASRPPMDCYEQYF